The clone carrying this T cell receptor (beta chain) showed up many times. V was cut by 6 bases and J by 7 bases, with 12 bases left in between. Germline CDR1 and CDR2: SNHLY and FYNNEI. The CDR3 totals 12 residues. This sample is part of a study of CDR3 diversity in severe acne. TCRdb re-derived calls from the PCR reads in MiXCR, one entry per CDR3 protein. The sample lists 85,000 to 120,000 distinct CDR3 sequences; around 53% were seen once. Sequenced: blood. This receptor was identified in a male donor with acne. This rearrangement joins TRBV2 to TRBJ1-2; TRBD1 is a possible D gene (6 bases). Here the CDR3 reads CASSFDRLGYTF. The CDR3 region has the DNA TGTGCCAGCAGCTTCGACAGGCTTGGCTACACCTTC. The full variable domain, rest sourced from reference TRBV2 and TRBJ1-2, is EPEVTQTPSHQVTQMGQEVILRCVPISNHLYFYWYRQILGQKVEFLVSFYNNEISEKSEIFDDQFSVERPDGSNFTLKIRSTKLEDSAMYFCASSFDRLGYTFGSGTRLTVV.